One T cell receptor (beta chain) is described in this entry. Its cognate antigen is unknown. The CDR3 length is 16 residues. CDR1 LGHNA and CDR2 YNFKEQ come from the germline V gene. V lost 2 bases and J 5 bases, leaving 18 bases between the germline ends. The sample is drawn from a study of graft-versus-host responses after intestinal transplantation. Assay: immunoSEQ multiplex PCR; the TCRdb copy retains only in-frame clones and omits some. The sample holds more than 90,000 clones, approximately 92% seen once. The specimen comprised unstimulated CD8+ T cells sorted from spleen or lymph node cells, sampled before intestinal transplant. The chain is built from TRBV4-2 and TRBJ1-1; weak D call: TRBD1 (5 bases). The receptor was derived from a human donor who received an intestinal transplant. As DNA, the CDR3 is TGTGCCAGCAGCCAATTTTCCCAGGGCCCTGAGACTGAAGCTTTCTTT. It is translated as CASSQFSQGPETEAFF.